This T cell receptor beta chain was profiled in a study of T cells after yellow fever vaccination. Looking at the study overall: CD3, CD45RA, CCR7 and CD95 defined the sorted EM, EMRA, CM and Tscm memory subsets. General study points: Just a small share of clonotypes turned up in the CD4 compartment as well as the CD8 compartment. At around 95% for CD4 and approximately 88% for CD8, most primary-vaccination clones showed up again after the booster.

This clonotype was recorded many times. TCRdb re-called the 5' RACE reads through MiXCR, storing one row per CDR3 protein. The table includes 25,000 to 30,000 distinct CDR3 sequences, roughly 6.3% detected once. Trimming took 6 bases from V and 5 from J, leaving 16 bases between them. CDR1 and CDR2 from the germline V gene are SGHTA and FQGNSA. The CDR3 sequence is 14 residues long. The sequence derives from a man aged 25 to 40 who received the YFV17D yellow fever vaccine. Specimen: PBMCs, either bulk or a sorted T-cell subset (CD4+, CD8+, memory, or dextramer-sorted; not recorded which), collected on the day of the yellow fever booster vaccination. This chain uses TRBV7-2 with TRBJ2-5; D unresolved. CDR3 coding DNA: TGTGCCAGCAGTCACAGATACTCTGGGGAGACCCAGTACTTC. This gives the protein CASSHRYSGETQYF. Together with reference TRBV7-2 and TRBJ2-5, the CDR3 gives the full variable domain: GAGVSQSPSNKVTEKGKDVELRCDPISGHTALYWYRQSLGQGLEFLIYFQGNSAPDKSGLPSDRFSAERTGGSVSTLTIQRTQQEDSAVYLCASSHRYSGETQYFGPGTRLLVL.